The entry below describes one TCR beta chain. This receptor's antigen is unknown. Base quality data are lacking; no much larger clone is found one base away. The collaborating institutions used their own protocols to collect whole blood in K2EDTA tubes. For TCRbeta analysis, collaborators shipped samples in one of three forms: frozen whole blood, isolated PBMCs, or DNA extracted from either of those sample types. The source of the sample is a study of blood T cell repertoires in COVID-19 (dated by TCRdb to 2020 to 2021). The study in broad terms: Collaborator samples came from the United States, Italy and Spain and covered acute and convalescent phases of COVID-19. The prospective study material was composed of cDNA or gDNA derived from T cells, B-cell-depleted T cells, or PBMCs. The dataset comprised deeply sampled blood TCRbeta repertoires from subjects exposed to, actively infected with, or recovered from COVID-19. The repertoires were made available in a free public database intended to serve as a resource for research on the immune response to SARS-CoV-2. The samples were drawn from two sources: the first 160 participants of the ongoing ImmuneRACE study, and some 1,300 subjects contributed by 6 global collaborators. Nearly every sample came with metadata listing a de-identified subject ID, COVID-19 status, age in years and sex. Where available, HLA class I and class II types were obtained from metadata supplied by the sample provider rather than from assay-based typing. Broader findings and caveats from the paper: The quantity of clinical and demographic metadata differed by source and by participant and was supplied without curation.

Trimming costs V 6 bases and J 3 bases, and their ends lie 10 bases apart. Its CDR3 holds 13 amino acids, cysteine through phenylalanine. Only the CDR3 region is kept as DNA, spanning 39 bases read in frame from base 1. According to the germline V gene, CDR1 reads MDHEN and CDR2 reads SYDVKM. The immunoSEQ Assay, a bias-controlled multiplex PCR, was used to amplify TCRbeta CDR3 regions from genomic DNA. Processing in the source paper ran as follows. The number of nucleated cells in each sample was estimated by amplification of reference gene primers within the assay. To quantify the absolute abundance of each unique TCRbeta CDR3 rearrangement, sequence reads were collapsed and filtered. For each sample, productive Simpson clonality was calculated by taking the square root of Simpson's diversity index across productive rearrangements. Sourced from immuneACCESS, this table was stored by TCRdb with only in-frame sequences that have V and J called. A share of the clones is absent; for the studies checked, an unresolved V gene accounts for under half, and the remainder has no known explanation. V and J calls and clone size are copied from that table; D and trimming were computed from the DNA. The sample table lists some 180,000 clones, 76% of them with a count of one. The ten largest clones add up to 8.6% of the sample.

This TCR was sampled from a woman aged 45-65 years with active or convalescent COVID-19. Sequencing input: peripheral blood. Recombination connected TRBV28 to TRBJ2-3, with TRBD2 tentatively as D gene (5 bases match). The CDR3 has the sequence CASSPAATDTQYF. At the DNA level, the sequence is TGTGCCAGCAGCCCAGCGGCAACAGATACGCAGTATTTT.